The next 16 T cell receptor beta chains were all read from a single sample in a study of T cell repertoires in cytomegalovirus infection. One entry per CDR3 protein results from TCRdb running MiXCR on the reads. The sample includes some 440,000 distinct CDR3 sequences, under 40% of them seen just once. What was sequenced was PBMCs. Every receptor here comes from a human donor in good health (CMV status not recorded). Some clones in this sample may be carry-over from other donors' samples.

J is TRBJ2-5 and V is TRBV13, with TRBD2 matching 11 bases. Trimming took 4 bases from V and 4 from J; bases not matched to a gene: 8. This CDR3 is built from 16 residues. Germline-derived CDR1 and CDR2 are PRHDT and FYEKMQ (reference sequence). The CDR3 is CASSSLAGGPRETQYF. In DNA, the CDR3 is TGTGCCAGCAGCTCCTTAGCGGGGGGGCCACGAGAGACCCAGTACTTC.

This clonotype was detected only a few times. The CDR3: CASRYRDRANNEQFF. CDR3 nucleotide sequence: TGTGCCAGCAGGTACCGGGACAGGGCGAACAATGAGCAGTTCTTC. This chain joins TRBV12-3 or TRBV12-4 and TRBJ2-1; 9 bases map to TRBD1. This CDR3 is built from 15 residues. The V and J ends lost 6 bases and 5 bases, in that order; junction bases with no gene match: 8.

As for this clonotype: A much more abundant neighbour one base away suggests this may be a read error. This chain connects TRBV7-6 to TRBJ1-3, with D possibly being TRBD1 (5 bases). The V end was cut by 5 bases, the J end by 0 bases, with 17 bases between. The CDR3 has 17 residues. Germline CDR1 reads SGHVS; CDR2 reads FNYEAQ. CDR3 in amino acids: CASSLLSGPNSGNTIYF. In nucleotides, the CDR3 is TGTGCCAGCAGCCTCCTGTCGGGACCAAACTCTGGAAACACCATATATTTT.

This clonotype was picked up a small number of times. V is TRBV18 and J is TRBJ2-7; 7 positions match TRBD1. CDR3 length: 14 amino acids. The V segment lost 0 bases and the J segment 6 bases; nucleotides outside the gene matches: 5. CDR1 KGHSH and CDR2 LQKENI come from the germline V gene. CDR3 in amino acids: CASSPPTGSLEQYF. As DNA, the CDR3 is TGTGCCAGCTCACCACCGACAGGGTCCCTCGAGCAGTACTTC.

There are a few counts of this clonotype. The chain combines TRBV28 with TRBJ2-7; TRBD1 aligns across 9 bases. The CDR3 spans 14 residues. Germline V CDR1 and CDR2: MDHEN, SYDVKM. V was clipped by 7 bases and J by 2 bases; unmatched bases: 6. The CDR3 DNA follows: TGTGCCAGCAAGGGACAGGGCCTTACCTACGAGCAGTACTTC. Protein sequence: CASKGQGLTYEQYF.

The CDR3 nucleotides read TGTGCCAGTACCACGACAGCCCCACCCCAGCATTTT. It translates to CASTTTAPPQHF. This rearrangement joins TRBV19 to TRBJ1-5; tentative D call: TRBD1 (5 bases). This CDR3 contains 12 residues. Germline V gene lookup returns CDR1 LNHDA and CDR2 SQIVND (reference sequence). V dropped 7 bases and J dropped 10 bases, with 14 bases sitting between them.

The chain is built from TRBV20-1 and TRBJ1-5, with D unclear. CDR3 length equals 15 residues. Germline V gene sequence: CDR1 DFQATT, CDR2 SNEGSKA (reference sequence). Trimming cost V 3 bases and J 0 bases, with 12 bases left between them. The CDR3 sequence is CSASGKRISNQPQHF. The CDR3 bases are TGCAGTGCTAGCGGAAAGCGGATTAGCAATCAGCCCCAGCATTTT.

CDR3 nucleotides: TGTGCCAGCAGTTTCACAGGACTCAATCAGCCCCAGCATTTT. Amino acids: CASSFTGLNQPQHF. The rearrangement joins TRBV27 to TRBJ1-5; TRBD1 is a possible D gene (5 bases). Trimming left V 3 bases short and J 3 bases short, with 9 bases between. Looked up from germline, CDR1 is MNHEY and CDR2 is SMNVEV (reference sequence). This CDR3 contains 14 residues.

Details on this clonotype: Mismatch with germline at one junction end may stem from a read error. The V gene is TRBV4-3, the J gene TRBJ2-1, with a possible D match to TRBD1 (7 bases). The CDR3 consists of 14 residues. Germline V CDR1 and CDR2: LGHNA, YSLEER. CDR3 protein: CASSQDLGAGGSLF. The CDR3 DNA follows: TGCGCCAGCAGCCAAGATTTGGGGGCAGGGGGGAGCCTCTTC.

The rearrangement joins TRBV2 to TRBJ2-1; 12 bases fit TRBD2. V dropped 5 bases and J dropped 12; count of bases not matched to a gene: 11. There are 15 residues in the CDR3. Germline V gene lookup returns CDR1 SNHLY and CDR2 FYNNEI. The DNA of the CDR3 is TGTGCCAGCAGTACCCGACTAGCGGGGGTCAAGGGGCAGTTCTTC. This encodes CASSTRLAGVKGQFF. The complete variable domain, with remaining parts taken from reference TRBV2 and TRBJ2-1, reads EPEVTQTPSHQVTQMGQEVILRCVPISNHLYFYWYRQILGQKVEFLVSFYNNEISEKSEIFDDQFSVERPDGSNFTLKIRSTKLEDSAMYFCASSTRLAGVKGQFFGPGTRLTVL.

The sample holds a few counts of this clonotype. DNA of the CDR3: TGTGCCAGCAGCTTCAGGACTAGCGAGTACAATGAGCAGTTCTTC. This translates into CASSFRTSEYNEQFF. The rearrangement uses TRBV7-6 and TRBJ2-1; 9 bases agree with TRBD2. CDR1 and CDR2 (germline): SGHVS, FNYEAQ. The CDR3 has 15 residues. Unmatched junction bases numbered 4, after V lost 3 bases and J lost 4 bases.

As concerns this clonotype: One end of the junction fails to match germline, which may point to a read error. This chain links TRBV7-8 with TRBJ2-7; no clear D. This CDR3 comprises 13 residues. Per germline, CDR1 SGHVS and CDR2 FQNEAQ. The CDR3 is CASAKAESYEKSF. CDR3 bases: TGTGCCAGTGCTAAGGCGGAGTCCTACGAGAAGTCCTTC.

The chain uses TRBV5-1 and TRBJ2-1, with TRBD1 as a possible D gene (5 bases). Germline V lookup: CDR1 SGHRS, CDR2 YFSETQ. V was shortened by 5 bases and J by 0 bases, with 9 bases between the two germline ends. This CDR3 spans 14 amino acids. CDR3 protein: CASRVTASYNEQFF. For the CDR3, the DNA is TGCGCCAGCAGGGTGACAGCCTCCTACAATGAGCAGTTCTTC. Variable domain in full (rest from reference TRBV5-1 and TRBJ2-1): KAGVTQTPRYLIKTRGQQVTLSCSPISGHRSVSWYQQTPGQGLQFLFEYFSETQRNKGNFPGRFSGRQFSNSRSEMNVSTLELGDSALYLCASRVTASYNEQFFGPGTRLTVL.

There are many counts of this clonotype. The rearrangement links TRBV12-3 or TRBV12-4 to TRBJ2-3; D assignment may be TRBD1 or TRBD2 (6 bases each). The CDR3 length is 15 residues. V dropped 2 bases and J dropped 0 bases, with 9 bases sitting between them. CDR3: CASSLPGASTDTQYF. The CDR3, as DNA: TGTGCCAGCAGTTTACCGGGGGCGAGCACAGATACGCAGTATTTT.

This clonotype has a handful of counts. The chain is built from TRBV15 and TRBJ2-7, with 8 nucleotides matching TRBD2. The V segment lost 6 bases and the J segment 0 bases; nucleotides outside the gene matches: 4. Germline V gives CDR1 LNHNV, CDR2 YYDKDF (reference sequence). The CDR3 runs 14 residues. Here the CDR3 DNA reads TGTGCCACCAGTGAGCGGGGGCCCTCCTACGAGCAGTACTTC. This translates into CATSERGPSYEQYF.

This clonotype came up many times. The chain recombines TRBV11-2 with TRBJ2-7, with 8 nucleotides matching TRBD1. Germline values: CDR1 SGHAT, CDR2 FQNNGV. After removal of 1 base from V and 6 bases from J, the junction contained 8 bases not matched to a gene. This CDR3 is built from 15 residues. The CDR3 sequence is CASSLGGDRPGEQYF. The CDR3, as DNA: TGTGCCAGCAGCTTAGGTGGGGACAGGCCAGGCGAGCAGTACTTC. Full variable domain (rest looked up from reference TRBV11-2 and TRBJ2-7): EAGVAQSPRYKIIEKRQSVAFWCNPISGHATLYWYQQILGQGPKLLIQFQNNGVVDDSQLPKDRFSAERLKGVDSTLKIQPAKLEDSAVYLCASSLGGDRPGEQYFGPGTRLTVT.